This T cell receptor (beta chain) was found in a study of siplizumab effects on memory and regulatory T cells. V was clipped by 3 bases and J by 0 bases, with 9 bases between them. The CDR3 sequence is 15 residues long. Per germline, CDR1 MGHRA and CDR2 YSYEKL. Details on this clone: What it binds is not known.

Study findings and constraints: Apparently more diverse than memory cells, naive T cells also seemed major alloresponse contributors. The mapping of alloreactive clones to unstimulated subsets covered only a minor fraction of them. Proof of suppressive function in proliferating Tregs from siplizumab cultures was not established.

The data were produced by immunoSEQ multiplex PCR, yet TCRdb's version contains in-frame clones alone and is incomplete. The repertoire holds 70,000 to 90,000 clones, with around 93% as singletons. Source material: CD8+ T cells sorted from blood. This chain connects TRBV4-1 to TRBJ2-1; perhaps TRBD1 as D (5 bases). This TCR was recovered from a human donor in good health. Here the CDR3 DNA reads TGCGCCAGCAGCCAGGACACGAGCTCCTACAATGAGCAGTTCTTC. It yields the protein CASSQDTSSYNEQFF.